One and the same sample provided the 5 T cell receptor beta chains below, sequenced in a study of shared clonotypes between healthy human individuals. Profiled with immunoSEQ multiplex PCR; TCRdb holds only in-frame clones, not every one. The sample yields approximately 1,000,000 clones, approximately 75% seen once. Sequences were obtained from memory CD4+ T cells from PBMCs. The subset denotes: CD45RA-negative fraction. Receptors were obtained from a young man in good health. Some clones in this sample may be carry-over from other donors' samples.

The CDR3 DNA reads TGTGCCAGCAGTTTATACGGACGGGACCCTAGCACAGATACGCAGTATTTT. As protein: CASSLYGRDPSTDTQYF. The chain has TRBV27 and TRBJ2-3; D tentatively fits TRBD1 or TRBD2 (5 bases each). The CDR3 is 17 residues long. Trimming removed 1 base at V and 0 bases at J, with 14 bases between. In germline, CDR1 is MNHEY, CDR2 SMNVEV (reference sequence).

Turning to this clone: This may be a read error, as it is one base from a much larger clone. Different DNA sequences within this sample yield the same CDR3. The V and J genes are TRBV5-6 and TRBJ1-5, with D uncertain. Trimming took off 0 bases at V and 5 bases at J, with 6 bases between the two ends. This CDR3 spans 13 amino acids. Germline-derived CDR1 and CDR2 are SGHDT and YYEEEE. This CDR3 is CASSLGGDQPQHF. In nucleotides, the CDR3 is TGTGCCAGCAGCTTGGGAGGCGATCAGCCCCAGCATTTT.

The CDR3 DNA is TGTGCCAGCAGCTTAGCGCAAGGCGTGGGCGGAAACACCATATATTTT. This gives the protein CASSLAQGVGGNTIYF. The J gene is TRBJ1-3, the V gene TRBV7-6, with unresolved D. Trimming pared 0 bases from V and 4 bases from J, leaving 13 bases between. This CDR3 is built from 16 residues. The germline V gene has CDR1 SGHVS and CDR2 FNYEAQ.

The sample holds a few counts of this clone. The gene calls are TRBV10-1 and TRBJ2-7, with D tentatively TRBD1 or TRBD2 (8 bases each). The CDR3 has 19 amino acids. Germline-derived CDR1 and CDR2 are WNHNN and SYGVQD (reference sequence). V dropped 3 bases and J dropped 0 bases, with 24 bases sitting between them. The CDR3 DNA sequence: TGCGCCAGCAGTGAACGACAGGGGAAACTAGCGGCATACTCCTACGAGCAGTACTTC. Its protein product is CASSERQGKLAAYSYEQYF.

The chain couples TRBV28 to TRBJ2-5, with 11 positions matching TRBD2. Germline loops: CDR1 MDHEN, CDR2 SYDVKM. CDR3 length: 19 residues. Unmatched junction bases numbered 19, after V lost 7 bases and J lost 3 bases. DNA of the CDR3: TGTGCCAGCATCACGACTAGCGGGACCGGTGGGAGTGTGAAAGAGACCCAGTACTTC. Protein: CASITTSGTGGSVKETQYF.